The clone carrying this T cell receptor beta chain came up many times. Its antigen is as yet unknown. Time point in this sample: persistent/refractory GD, antithyroid drugs over 5 years with positive TRAb. Scientists built the TCR library using RNA that was extracted from PBMCs. Diagnoses of Graves' disease were made by American Thyroid Association guidelines. EDTA tubes received approximately 10 milliliters of drawn peripheral blood. Relying on iRepertoire HTBI primers and Arm-PCR of CDR3 regions, the team built TCR beta libraries. MiXCR, run by TCRdb on the multiplex PCR reads, gives a single entry per CDR3 protein. Of hundreds of thousands of distinct CDR3 sequences detected, 22% appear once; the ten largest clones hold roughly 14%. Germline V gene lookup returns CDR1 SQVTM and CDR2 ANQGSEA. The CDR3 contains 13 residues. The V end lost 4 bases, the J end lost 6 bases, and 15 bases lay between the germline ends.

This specimen belongs to a study of regulatory T cells in long-lasting Graves disease. Whole-study findings and limits: Persistent patients shared 2,500 to 3,000 public clonotypes among themselves. Newly diagnosed patients shared fewer, at approximately 970.

This specimen consisted of peripheral blood mononuclear cells (PBMCs), obtained when the disease was refractory, from a patient treated with antithyroid drugs. This TCR derives from a female donor with Graves disease. This chain links TRBV29-1 with TRBJ1-2, with a weak D call TRBD1 (6 bases). CDR3: CSVAVGGQNGYTF. For the CDR3, the DNA is TGCAGCGTTGCGGTTGGGGGGCAGAATGGCTACACCTTC.